This TCR beta chain originates from a study of blood T cell repertoires in COVID-19. The overall study: T cells, B-cell-depleted T cells, or PBMCs provided the cDNA or gDNA that served as material.

Some clones are missing from TCRdb's copy, which holds only in-frame ones; the method was immunoSEQ multiplex PCR. The repertoire holds some 200,000 clones, with approximately 87% as singletons. V was pared by 2 bases and J by 6 bases, with 13 bases between. The CDR3 totals 15 residues. Germline assignment: CDR1 SSHAT and CDR2 FNYEAQ (reference sequence). The sequenced sample consisted of peripheral blood. The chain has TRBV7-7 and TRBJ2-2, with D possibly being TRBD2 (6 bases). This TCR came from a woman aged 50 to 60 with acute or convalescent COVID-19. The CDR3 region has the DNA TGTGCCAGCAGCTTAAAAGCTAGCGAGGCCGGGGAGCTGTTTTTT. This codes for CASSLKASEAGELFF.